This T cell receptor (beta chain) was retrieved from a study of blood T cell repertoires in COVID-19. Study-wide background: Some COVID-19 samples were acute and others convalescent; all came from the United States, Italy and Spain. Sources were T cells, B-cell-depleted T cells, or PBMCs; the material itself was cDNA or gDNA.

Profiled with immunoSEQ multiplex PCR; TCRdb holds only in-frame clones, not every one. The sample gives 300,000 or so clones, around four fifths of which show up once; around 4.2% is in the top ten. Germline V gene data show CDR1 as SGHNT and CDR2 as YYREEE (reference sequence). The CDR3 has 14 amino acids. The J segment lost 2 bases and the V segment lost 3 bases, leaving 4 bases of the junction unmatched. The sample comprised peripheral blood. This chain uses TRBV5-4 with TRBJ2-7; 8 bases line up with TRBD1. The TCR comes from a woman in her 50s with active or convalescent COVID-19. This chain's CDR3 is CASSSPDRAYEQYF. The CDR3 DNA follows: TGTGCCAGCAGCTCCCCGGACAGGGCCTACGAGCAGTACTTC.